These T cell receptor beta chains were read from a single sample in a study of blood T cell repertoires in COVID-19. Some clones are missing from TCRdb's copy, which holds only in-frame ones; the method was immunoSEQ multiplex PCR. The repertoire holds almost 50,000 clones, with 79% as singletons. Sequencing was carried out using peripheral blood. All receptors come from a man aged 65 to 85 with acute or convalescent COVID-19. The CDR3 runs from the conserved cysteine through the conserved F or W. D genes are given only for firm matches. Clone size is not always given. Where it is, it says once, few, many or a class for expanded clones.

>TRBD2|TRBJ2-2|TRBV7-3|.
CASSLTGTSGSTGELFF
TGTGCCAGCAGCTTAACCGGGACTAGCGGGAGCACCGGGGAGCTGTTTTTT
>TRBD1|TRBJ1-6|TRBV6-5|.
CATTDRGSSPLHF
TGTGCCACAACGGACAGGGGTTCTTCACCCCTCCACTTT
>.|TRBJ2-6|TRBV5-4|.
CASSLSRVNSGANVLTF
TGTGCCAGCAGCTTGTCCAGGGTTAACTCTGGGGCCAACGTCCTGACTTTC
>.|TRBJ2-2|TRBV24-1|.
CATMDAGSGELFF
TGTGCCACCATGGATGCGGGATCCGGGGAGCTGTTTTTT
>.|TRBJ2-7|TRBV5-6|.
CASSRAGQYEQYF
TGTGCCAGCAGCCGAGCGGGCCAATACGAGCAGTACTTC
>.|TRBJ2-1|TRBV29-1|.
CSFQILNDEQFF
TGCAGCTTCCAGATCCTTAACGATGAGCAGTTCTTC
>TRBD2|TRBJ2-1|TRBV2|.
CASSEFLAGDNEQFF
TGTGCCAGCAGTGAATTTCTAGCGGGGGACAATGAGCAGTTCTTC
>.|TRBJ2-3|TRBV24-1|.
CATSDPGHSMGTQYF
TGTGCCACCAGTGATCCGGGACACAGTATGGGTACGCAGTATTTT
>.|TRBJ1-1|TRBV28|.
CASSLAMGGNTEAFF
TGTGCCAGCAGCCTCGCCATGGGAGGGAACACTGAAGCTTTCTTT
>.|TRBJ2-5|TRBV28|many
CAIGTPGPRARRETQYF
TGTGCCATCGGCACGCCGGGCCCGAGGGCCCGACGGGAGACCCAGTACTTC
>TRBD1|TRBJ1-6|TRBV14|few
CAEKDRIYNSPLHF
TGTGCCGAAAAGGACAGGATCTATAATTCACCCCTCCACTTT
>.|TRBJ1-1|TRBV11-2|.
CASSLEGQGGTEAFF
TGTGCCAGCAGCTTAGAGGGTCAGGGTGGCACTGAAGCTTTCTTT
>TRBD1|TRBJ2-1|TRBV10-3|once
CAISGGQGAGNEQFF
TGTGCCATCAGTGGGGGACAGGGGGCAGGGAATGAGCAGTTCTTC
>.|TRBJ2-2|TRBV2|.
CASSRAQDGGTGELFF
TGTGCCAGCAGTCGAGCCCAGGACGGAGGCACCGGGGAGCTGTTTTTT
>.|TRBJ2-1|TRBV12-3/TRBV12-4|.
CASSFGNEQFF
TGTGCCAGCAGTTTCGGCAATGAGCAGTTCTTC
>TRBD1|TRBJ2-7|TRBV20-1|once
CSASPVDRAQYF
TGCAGTGCTAGTCCCGTTGACAGGGCACAGTACTTC
>.|TRBJ2-3|TRBV18|.
CASSSSWQDADTQYF
TGTGCCAGCTCATCCTCCTGGCAAGATGCAGATACGCAGTATTTT
>TRBD2|TRBJ2-2|TRBV5-8|.
CASTLLAGETGELFF
TGTGCCAGCACCCTACTAGCGGGGGAAACCGGGGAGCTGTTTTTT
>.|TRBJ2-1|TRBV12-5|.
CASGQDSSSYNEQFF
TGTGCTAGTGGTCAAGACTCCAGCTCCTACAATGAGCAGTTCTTC
>.|TRBJ1-2|TRBV6-4|.
CASSDSVSGRDGYTF
TGTGCCAGCAGTGACTCCGTTAGCGGCAGGGATGGCTACACCTTC
>.|TRBJ1-4|TRBV6-5|once
CASRSRPGSNEKLFF
TGTGCCAGCAGAAGTCGACCGGGATCTAATGAAAAACTGTTTTTT
>.|TRBJ2-7|TRBV14|once
CASSHVIADYEQYF
TGTGCCAGCAGCCATGTGATAGCGGACTACGAGCAGTACTTC
>TRBD1|TRBJ2-3|TRBV6-4|once
CASSPGQGETDTQYF
TGTGCCAGCAGTCCGGGACAGGGGGAGACAGATACGCAGTATTTT
>TRBD1|TRBJ1-2|TRBV3-1/TRBV3-2|.
CASSQGQGIGLYGYTF
TGTGCCAGCAGCCAAGGACAGGGGATCGGTCTCTATGGCTACACCTTC
>.|TRBJ1-2|TRBV5-1|.
CASSPTGGRKGYGYTF
TGCGCCAGCAGCCCAACCGGGGGAAGAAAAGGCTATGGCTACACCTTC
>TRBD2|TRBJ2-3|TRBV7-3|once
CASSPQAAGGADTQYF
TGTGCCAGCAGCCCCCAGGCGGCGGGAGGGGCCGATACGCAGTATTTT
>.|TRBJ2-7|TRBV5-5|.
CASSQPPWRDRSYEQYF
TGTGCCAGCAGCCAGCCCCCCTGGCGGGACCGATCCTACGAGCAGTACTTC
>TRBD1|TRBJ2-3|TRBV15|.
CATSGESGTGGDTQYF
TGTGCCACCAGCGGGGAGTCCGGGACAGGGGGCGATACGCAGTATTTT
>TRBD2|TRBJ2-3|TRBV6-6|once
CASSWRLAGTTDTQYF
TGTGCCAGCAGCTGGCGACTAGCGGGGACCACAGATACGCAGTATTTT
>.|TRBJ2-3|TRBV7-8|.
CASSAGPGNTQYF
TGTGCCAGCAGCGCGGGCCCTGGGAATACGCAGTATTTT
>.|TRBJ2-7|TRBV7-9|.
CASSLGGSQYEQYF
TGTGCCAGCAGCTTAGGAGGGAGTCAGTACGAGCAGTACTTC
>TRBD1|TRBJ2-2|TRBV3-1/TRBV3-2|.
CASSQGGQVNFGGELFF
TGTGCCAGCAGCCAGGGTGGACAGGTTAATTTTGGCGGGGAGCTGTTTTTT
>.|TRBJ2-1|TRBV9|.
CASSGQQGSYNEQFF
TGTGCCAGCAGCGGGCAACAGGGCTCCTACAATGAGCAGTTCTTC
>.|TRBJ1-1|TRBV28|.
CASSWPNTEAFF
TGTGCCAGCAGTTGGCCGAACACTGAAGCTTTCTTT
>TRBD1|TRBJ2-7|TRBV6-2/TRBV6-3|.
CASSSLKSGTGGYEQYF
TGTGCCAGCAGCTCCCTAAAGTCCGGGACAGGGGGGTACGAGCAGTACTTC
>TRBD1|TRBJ2-2|TRBV4-1|many
CASSPEADRVAGTGELFF
TGCGCCAGCAGCCCCGAAGCCGACAGGGTGGCCGGTACCGGGGAGCTGTTTTTT
>.|TRBJ1-5|TRBV15|.
CATSRDYRAEQPQHF
TGTGCCACCAGCAGAGATTACAGGGCAGAGCAGCCCCAGCATTTT
>.|TRBJ2-3|TRBV5-1|.
CASSLTSWTDTQYF
TGCGCCAGCAGCTTGACTAGTTGGACAGATACGCAGTATTTT
>TRBD2|TRBJ2-1|TRBV10-1|.
CASSEGAGGFEQFF
TGCGCCAGCAGCGAAGGAGCGGGGGGGTTTGAGCAGTTCTTC
>.|TRBJ1-1|TRBV29-1|.
CSVAPEWGNEAFF
TGCAGCGTTGCTCCCGAATGGGGCAATGAAGCTTTCTTT
>TRBD1|TRBJ2-6|TRBV5-6|.
CASSSSGTGYSGANVLTF
TGTGCCAGCAGCTCTTCCGGGACAGGTTACTCTGGGGCCAACGTCCTGACTTTC
>.|TRBJ2-3|TRBV5-1|.
CASSPRTVFTSTDTQYF
TGCGCCAGCAGCCCACGGACAGTGTTTACTAGCACAGATACGCAGTATTTT
>TRBD1|TRBJ1-5|TRBV5-6|.
CASSLFRGTGNQPQHF
TGTGCCAGCAGCTTGTTTCGGGGGACAGGCAATCAGCCCCAGCATTTT
>TRBD1|TRBJ2-2|TRBV2|.
CASSSPGQGTGELFF
TGTGCCAGCAGTAGTCCGGGACAGGGAACCGGGGAGCTGTTTTTT
>TRBD1|TRBJ1-5|TRBV28|.
CASSRQGTQPQHF
TGTGCCAGCAGTCGACAGGGAACTCAGCCCCAGCATTTT
>.|TRBJ2-2|TRBV15|.
CATSSHVLSFGNTGELFF
TGTGCCACCAGCAGTCACGTCCTCTCGTTCGGGAACACCGGGGAGCTGTTTTTT
>.|TRBJ1-1|TRBV12-3/TRBV12-4|once
CASSRGNTEAFF
TGTGCCAGCAGTAGGGGGAACACTGAAGCTTTCTTT
>TRBD2|TRBJ2-7|TRBV3-1/TRBV3-2|few
CASRDSGRAYEQYF
TGTGCCAGCAGAGATAGCGGGAGGGCCTACGAGCAGTACTTC
>TRBD2|TRBJ2-5|TRBV7-9|.
CASSSGLAVQETQYF
TGTGCCAGCAGCTCGGGACTAGCGGTACAAGAGACCCAGTACTTC
>.|TRBJ1-1|TRBV11-1|.
CASSLRGAVGTEAFF
TGTGCCAGCAGCTTACGGGGGGCCGTCGGCACTGAAGCTTTCTTT
>TRBD2|TRBJ2-3|TRBV11-2|.
CASSQISGVADTQYF
TGTGCCAGCAGCCAGATCAGCGGGGTGGCGGATACGCAGTATTTT
>TRBD2|TRBJ2-1|TRBV27|.
CASSSRGGTSGRRNEQFF
TGTGCCAGCAGTTCCAGGGGAGGTACTAGCGGGAGAAGGAATGAGCAGTTCTTC
>.|TRBJ2-7|TRBV28|once
CASSHTPQGHRYEQYF
TGTGCCAGCAGCCACACACCCCAGGGGCATAGGTACGAGCAGTACTTC